The clone carrying this T cell receptor (beta chain) came up a few times. Its cognate antigen is unknown. These data come from a study of neoadjuvant anti-PD-1 for oral cavity cancer. Background on the study: Patients without progression received a fourth nivolumab dose around day 43, then surgical resection on days 50-56.

The CDR3 is 11 amino acids. Germline values: CDR1 MDHEN, CDR2 SYDVKM. Trimming pared 11 bases from V and 3 bases from J, leaving 10 bases between. Measured with immunoSEQ multiplex PCR; TCRdb has only the in-frame clones, and not every one. The sample has about 68,000 clones; 70% to 90% are singletons. Time point of the sample: after neoadjuvant nivolumab, at surgical resection. Patients had HPV-negative, locally advanced oral cavity squamous cell carcinoma. PBMCs were not maintained or expanded in culture before analysis. Study results and caveats: Higher pretreatment blood Treg/Th17 ratios correlated with higher pretreatment blood and lower post-treatment tumor TCRbeta clonality.

V gene TRBV28 combines with J gene TRBJ1-1; the D gene is possibly TRBD1 (5 bases). The source of this sequence is a person aged 40 to 85 with oral cavity squamous cell carcinoma. This specimen consisted of PBMCs, obtained after nivolumab (anti-PD-1) treatment. This CDR3 is CAAGRDTEAFF. The CDR3 bases are TGTGCCGCGGGCAGGGACACTGAAGCTTTCTTT. Combining the CDR3 with reference TRBV28 and TRBJ1-1 gives the whole variable domain DVKVTQSSRYLVKRTGEKVFLECVQDMDHENMFWYRQDPGLGLRLIYFSYDVKMKEKGDIPEGYSVSREKKERFSLILESASTNQTSMYLCAAGRDTEAFFGQGTRLTVV.